The TCR beta chain described here comes from a study of CXCR3-negative and CXCR3-positive naive CD8 T cells. Study-level points and caveats: For naive cells, CXCR3-negative and CXCR3-positive subsets had similar TRBV-TRBJ usage; for memory cells, usage differed.

UMI labels and 5' RACE were used to prepare the TRB cDNA libraries. TCRdb reprocessed the 5' RACE reads and reports one entry per CDR3 protein, with no DNA. The table for this sample gives 100,000 to 150,000 distinct CDR3 sequences. The CDR3 has 11 residues. Germline V gene data show CDR1 as GTSNPN and CDR2 as SVGIG (reference sequence). Note on this clonotype: What it recognizes is unknown.

The authors gated naive CD8+ T cells as CD45RO-CCR7+CD27+CD95-. This rearrangement joins TRBV30 to TRBJ1-1; lacking DNA, the TRBD1 call made by TCRdb goes unchecked. The sequence was obtained from a human donor in good health. Some clones in this sample may be carry-over from other donors' samples. Sequenced sample: naive CXCR3- CD8+ T cells from blood. Subset of the sample: CD45RO-CCR7+CD27+CD95- naive CD8+ T cells lacking CXCR3 (TNR3-). CDR3 region: CAGKGDTEAFF.